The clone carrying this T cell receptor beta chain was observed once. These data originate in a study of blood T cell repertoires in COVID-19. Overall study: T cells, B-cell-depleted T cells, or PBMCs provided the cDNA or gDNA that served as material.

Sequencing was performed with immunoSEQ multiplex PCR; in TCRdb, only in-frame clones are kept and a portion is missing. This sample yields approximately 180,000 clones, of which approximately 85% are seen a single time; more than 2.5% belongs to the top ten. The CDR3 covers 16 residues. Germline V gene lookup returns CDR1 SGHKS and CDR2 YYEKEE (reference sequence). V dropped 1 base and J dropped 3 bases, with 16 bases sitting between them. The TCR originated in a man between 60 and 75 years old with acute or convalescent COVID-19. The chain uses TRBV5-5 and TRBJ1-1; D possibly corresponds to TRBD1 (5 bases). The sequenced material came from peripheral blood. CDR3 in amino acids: CASSLTGTLGDTEAFF. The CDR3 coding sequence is TGTGCCAGCAGCTTGACTGGGACTCTGGGGGACACTGAAGCTTTCTTT.